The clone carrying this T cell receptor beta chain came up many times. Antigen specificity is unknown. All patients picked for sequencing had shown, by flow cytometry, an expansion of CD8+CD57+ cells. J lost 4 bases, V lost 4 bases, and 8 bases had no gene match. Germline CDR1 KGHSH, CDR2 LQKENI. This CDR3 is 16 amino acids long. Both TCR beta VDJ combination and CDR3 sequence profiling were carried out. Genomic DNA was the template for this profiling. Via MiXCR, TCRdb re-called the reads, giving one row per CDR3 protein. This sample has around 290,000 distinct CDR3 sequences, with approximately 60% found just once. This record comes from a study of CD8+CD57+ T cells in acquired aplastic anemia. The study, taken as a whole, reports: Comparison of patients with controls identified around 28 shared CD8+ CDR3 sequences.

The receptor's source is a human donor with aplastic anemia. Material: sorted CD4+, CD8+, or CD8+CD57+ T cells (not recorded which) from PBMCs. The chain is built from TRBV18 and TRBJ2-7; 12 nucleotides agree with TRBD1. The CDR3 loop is CASSLVPGQGAYEQYF. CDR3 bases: TGTGCCAGCTCACTTGTACCGGGACAGGGGGCTTACGAGCAGTACTTC.